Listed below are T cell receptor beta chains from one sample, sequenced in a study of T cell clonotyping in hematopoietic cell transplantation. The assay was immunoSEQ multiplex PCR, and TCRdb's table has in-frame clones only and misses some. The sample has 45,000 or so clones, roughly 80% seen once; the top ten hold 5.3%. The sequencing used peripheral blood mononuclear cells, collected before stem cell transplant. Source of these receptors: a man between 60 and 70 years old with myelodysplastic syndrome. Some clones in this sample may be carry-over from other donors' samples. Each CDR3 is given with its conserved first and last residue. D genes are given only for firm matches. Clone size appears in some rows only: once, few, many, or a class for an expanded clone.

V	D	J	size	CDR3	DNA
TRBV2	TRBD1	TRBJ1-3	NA	CATGTGGTSSGNTIYF	TGTGCCACAGGGACAGGGGGAACGTCCTCTGGAAACACCATATATTTT
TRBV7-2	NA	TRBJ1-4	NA	CASSQRGSTNEKLFF	TGTGCCAGCAGCCAAAGGGGTTCAACTAATGAAAAACTGTTTTTT
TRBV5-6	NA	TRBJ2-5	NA	CASSRTTGTLETQYF	TGTGCCAGCAGCCGAACTACCGGGACACTCGAGACCCAGTACTTC
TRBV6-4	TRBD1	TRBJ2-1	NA	CASSATGGSEQFF	TGTGCCAGCAGTGCGACAGGGGGGAGTGAGCAGTTCTTC
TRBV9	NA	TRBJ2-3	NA	CASKDLFTDTQYF	TGTGCCAGCAAAGACCTATTCACAGATACGCAGTATTTT
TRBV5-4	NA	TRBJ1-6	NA	CASSLDWQPNSPLHF	TGTGCCAGCAGCTTGGATTGGCAGCCTAATTCACCCCTCCACTTT
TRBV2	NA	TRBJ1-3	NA	CASSEPWATRSGNTIYF	TGTGCCAGCAGTGAACCCTGGGCCACTCGCTCTGGAAACACCATATATTTT
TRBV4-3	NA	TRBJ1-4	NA	CASSRGGNQARGEKLFF	TGCGCCAGCAGCCGAGGGGGGAATCAGGCTCGCGGTGAAAAACTGTTTTTT
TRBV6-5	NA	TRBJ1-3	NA	CASKRGITGNTIYF	TGTGCCAGCAAGAGGGGGATCACTGGAAACACCATATATTTT
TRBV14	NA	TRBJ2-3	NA	CASSQDRYRTDTQYF	TGTGCCAGCAGCCAAGATAGATACCGCACAGATACGCAGTATTTT
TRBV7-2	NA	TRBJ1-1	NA	CASSHQIWNTEAFF	TGTGCCAGCAGTCATCAAATCTGGAACACTGAAGCTTTCTTT
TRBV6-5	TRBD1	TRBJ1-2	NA	CASRDTGGRYGYTF	TGTGCCAGCAGGGATACAGGGGGTCGATACGGCTACACCTTC
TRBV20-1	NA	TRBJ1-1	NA	CSATQGTEAFF	TGCAGTGCTACTCAGGGGACAGAAGCTTTCTTT
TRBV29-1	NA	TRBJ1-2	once	CSVGGQRDYTF	TGCAGCGTTGGAGGACAGCGTGACTACACCTTC
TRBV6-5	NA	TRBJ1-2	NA	CASSYLQSYGYTF	TGTGCCAGCAGTTATTTACAGAGTTATGGCTACACCTTC
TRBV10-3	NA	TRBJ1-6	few	CAIKDAGTQNSPLHF	TGTGCCATCAAGGACGCTGGGACCCAAAATTCACCCCTCCACTTT
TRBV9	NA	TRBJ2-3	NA	CASSVGMFSYTDTQYF	TGTGCCAGCAGCGTAGGCATGTTCTCATACACAGATACGCAGTATTTT
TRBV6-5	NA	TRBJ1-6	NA	CASASRSYNSPLHF	TGTGCCAGCGCCTCCCGCTCCTATAATTCACCCCTCCACTTT
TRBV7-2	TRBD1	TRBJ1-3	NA	CASSLDRAGNTIYF	TGTGCCAGCAGCCTCGACAGGGCCGGAAACACCATATATTTT
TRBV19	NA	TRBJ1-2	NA	CASSPTPLSRRRILYGYTF	TGTGCCAGTAGTCCTACACCACTTTCAAGACGGCGTATACTCTATGGCTACACCTTC
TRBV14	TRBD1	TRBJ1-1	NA	CASSPNRGLMNTEAFF	TGTGCCAGCAGTCCTAACAGGGGATTGATGAACACTGAAGCTTTCTTT
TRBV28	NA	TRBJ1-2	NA	CASSLQPGGGDGYTF	TGTGCCAGCAGTCTACAGCCTGGGGGAGGGGATGGCTACACCTTC
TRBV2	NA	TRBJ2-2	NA	CASSYLRGELFF	TGTGCCAGCAGCTATTTACGGGGGGAGCTGTTTTTT
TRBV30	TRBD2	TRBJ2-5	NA	CAWSVRSLAGPETQYF	TGTGCCTGGAGTGTACGAAGTCTAGCGGGACCAGAGACCCAGTACTTC
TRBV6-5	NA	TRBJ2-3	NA	CASTPLARGTDTQYF	TGTGCCAGCACCCCTCTTGCAAGAGGCACAGATACGCAGTATTTT
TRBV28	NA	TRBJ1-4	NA	CASSSPGFGGKNEKLFF	TGTGCCAGCAGTTCGCCCGGTTTCGGGGGGAAGAATGAAAAACTGTTTTTT
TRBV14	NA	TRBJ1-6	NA	CASSQDGRPSPLHF	TGTGCCAGCAGCCAAGATGGCCGACCGTCACCCCTCCACTTT